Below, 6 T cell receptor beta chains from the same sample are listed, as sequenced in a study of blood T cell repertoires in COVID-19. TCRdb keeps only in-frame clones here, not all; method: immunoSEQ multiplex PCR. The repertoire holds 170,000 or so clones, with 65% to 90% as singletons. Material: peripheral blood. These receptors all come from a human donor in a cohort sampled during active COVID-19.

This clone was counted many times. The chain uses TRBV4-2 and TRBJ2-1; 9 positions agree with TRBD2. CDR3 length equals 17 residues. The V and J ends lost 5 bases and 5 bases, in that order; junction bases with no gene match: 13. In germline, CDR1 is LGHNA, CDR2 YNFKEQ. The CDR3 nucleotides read TGTGCCAGCAGCTCGGAAGGTACTAGCGGGTATGACAATGAGCAGTTCTTC. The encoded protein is CASSSEGTSGYDNEQFF.

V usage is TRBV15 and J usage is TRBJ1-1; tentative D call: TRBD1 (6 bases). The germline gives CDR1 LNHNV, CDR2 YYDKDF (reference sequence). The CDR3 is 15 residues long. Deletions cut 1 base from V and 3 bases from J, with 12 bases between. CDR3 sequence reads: CATSRGRGADTEAFF. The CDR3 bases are TGTGCCACCAGCAGAGGGCGGGGGGCGGACACTGAAGCTTTCTTT. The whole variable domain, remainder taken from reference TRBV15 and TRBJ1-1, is DAMVIQNPRYQVTQFGKPVTLSCSQTLNHNVMYWYQQKSSQAPKLLFHYYDKDFNNEADTPDNFQSRRPNTSFCFLDIRSPGLGDTAMYLCATSRGRGADTEAFFGQGTRLTVV.

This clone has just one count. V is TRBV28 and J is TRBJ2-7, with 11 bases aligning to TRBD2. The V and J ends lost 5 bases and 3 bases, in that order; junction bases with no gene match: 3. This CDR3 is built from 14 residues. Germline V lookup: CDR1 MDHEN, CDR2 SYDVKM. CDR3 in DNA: TGTGCCAGCAGTCTAGCGGGAGGTGACTACGAGCAGTACTTC. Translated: CASSLAGGDYEQYF.

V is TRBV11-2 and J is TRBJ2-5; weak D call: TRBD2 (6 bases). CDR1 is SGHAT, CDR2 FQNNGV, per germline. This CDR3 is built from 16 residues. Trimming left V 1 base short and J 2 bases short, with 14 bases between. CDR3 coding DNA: TGTGCCAGCAGCTTAGGATTAGCGGCACGACAAGAGACCCAGTACTTC. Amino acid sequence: CASSLGLAARQETQYF.

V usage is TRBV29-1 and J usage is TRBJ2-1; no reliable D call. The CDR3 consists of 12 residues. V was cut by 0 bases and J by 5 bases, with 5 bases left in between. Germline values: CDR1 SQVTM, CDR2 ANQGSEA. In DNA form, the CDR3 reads TGCAGCGTTGAAGAAACAGACAATGAGCAGTTCTTC. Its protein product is CSVEETDNEQFF.

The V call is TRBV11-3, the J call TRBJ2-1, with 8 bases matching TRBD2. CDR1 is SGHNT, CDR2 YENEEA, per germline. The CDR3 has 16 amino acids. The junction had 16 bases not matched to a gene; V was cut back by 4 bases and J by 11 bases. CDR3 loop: CASSSGGADGFLQQFF. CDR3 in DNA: TGTGCCAGCAGCTCGGGGGGGGCCGACGGCTTCCTCCAGCAGTTCTTC.